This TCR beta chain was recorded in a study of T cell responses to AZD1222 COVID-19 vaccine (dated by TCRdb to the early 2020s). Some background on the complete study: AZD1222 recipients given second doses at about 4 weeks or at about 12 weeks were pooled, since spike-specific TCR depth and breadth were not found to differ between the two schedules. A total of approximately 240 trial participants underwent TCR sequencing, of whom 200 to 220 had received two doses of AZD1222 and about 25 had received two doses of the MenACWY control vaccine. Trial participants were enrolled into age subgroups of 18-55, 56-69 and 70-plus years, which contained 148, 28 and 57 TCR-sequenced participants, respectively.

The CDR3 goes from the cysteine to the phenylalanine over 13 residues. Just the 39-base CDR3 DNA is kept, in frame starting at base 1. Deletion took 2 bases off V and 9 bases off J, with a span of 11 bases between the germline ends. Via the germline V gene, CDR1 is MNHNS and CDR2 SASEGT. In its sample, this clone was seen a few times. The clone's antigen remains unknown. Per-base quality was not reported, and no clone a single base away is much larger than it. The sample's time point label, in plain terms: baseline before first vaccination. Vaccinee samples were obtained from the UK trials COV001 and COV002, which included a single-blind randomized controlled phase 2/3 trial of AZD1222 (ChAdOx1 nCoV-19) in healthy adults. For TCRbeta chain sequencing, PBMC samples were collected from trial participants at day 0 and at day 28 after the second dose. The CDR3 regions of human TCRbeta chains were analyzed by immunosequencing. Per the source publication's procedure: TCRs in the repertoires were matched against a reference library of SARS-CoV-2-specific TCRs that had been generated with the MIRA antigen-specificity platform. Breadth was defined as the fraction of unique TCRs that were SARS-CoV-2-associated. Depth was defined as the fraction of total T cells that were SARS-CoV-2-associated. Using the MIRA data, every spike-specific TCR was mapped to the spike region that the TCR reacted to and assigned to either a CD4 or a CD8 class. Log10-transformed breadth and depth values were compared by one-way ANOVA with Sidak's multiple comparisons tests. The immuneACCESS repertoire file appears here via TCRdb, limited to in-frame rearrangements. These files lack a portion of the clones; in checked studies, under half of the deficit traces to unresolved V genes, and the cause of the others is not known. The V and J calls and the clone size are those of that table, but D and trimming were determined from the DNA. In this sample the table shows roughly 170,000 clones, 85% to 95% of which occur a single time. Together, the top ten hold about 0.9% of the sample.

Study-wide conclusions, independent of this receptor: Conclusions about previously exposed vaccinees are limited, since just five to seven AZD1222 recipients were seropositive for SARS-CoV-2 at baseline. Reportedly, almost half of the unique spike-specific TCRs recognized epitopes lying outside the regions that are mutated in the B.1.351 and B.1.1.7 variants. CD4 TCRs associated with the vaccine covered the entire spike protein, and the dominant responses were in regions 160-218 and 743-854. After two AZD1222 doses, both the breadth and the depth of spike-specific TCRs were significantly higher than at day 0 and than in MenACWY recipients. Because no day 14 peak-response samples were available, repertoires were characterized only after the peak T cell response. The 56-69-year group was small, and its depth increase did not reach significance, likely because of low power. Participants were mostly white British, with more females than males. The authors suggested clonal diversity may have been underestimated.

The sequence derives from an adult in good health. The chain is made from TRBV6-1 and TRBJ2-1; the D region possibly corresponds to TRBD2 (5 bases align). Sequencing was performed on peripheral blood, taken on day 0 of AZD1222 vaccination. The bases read TGTGCCAGCAGTGAAAAGGAGGCCATTGAGCAGTTCTTC. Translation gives CASSEKEAIEQFF.